This entry features one T cell receptor beta chain sequence. Its antigen is not identified. These data originate in a study of T cell responses to AZD1222 COVID-19 vaccine. Study conclusions and caveats: With two AZD1222 doses given, Spike-specific TCR breadth and depth both rose. Among the donors, most were white British and more were female, and clonal diversity was possibly underestimated.

Germline V gives CDR1 MGHRA, CDR2 YSYEKL. Germline trimming cut 1 base from V and 6 bases from J; bases unmatched to any gene: 10. This CDR3 is built from 17 residues. Sequenced by immunoSEQ multiplex PCR; TCRdb stores in-frame clones only, minus some. The table includes just under 150,000 clones, around nine tenths detected once. This rearrangement joins TRBV4-1 to TRBJ2-1; 9 bases align to TRBD1. The receptor was derived from an adult who received the AZD1222 COVID-19 vaccine. The input for sequencing was peripheral blood, taken 28 days after the second AZD1222 dose. CDR3: CASSQARRDRAGNEQFF. Written as DNA, the CDR3 is TGCGCCAGCAGCCAAGCCCGGCGGGACAGGGCAGGCAATGAGCAGTTCTTC.